This T cell receptor (beta chain) was documented in a study of shared clonotypes between healthy human individuals. About the study: The donor group consisted of a couple of women and a few men, aged 18 to 49.

Naive CD8 cells lacked CD45RO, underwent positive selection for CCR7 and left out terminally differentiated effector memory CD45RA+ cells. Each donor was a Caucasian adult residing in Nashville, Tennessee. Per the germline V gene, CDR1 is SEHNR and CDR2 is FQNEAQ (reference sequence). Trimming left V 5 bases short and J 5 bases short, with 10 bases between. This CDR3 region has 12 residues. Method: immunoSEQ multiplex PCR; TCRdb's copy keeps in-frame clones and lacks some. The sample contains around 550,000 clones, 95% of which appear only once. Sequenced: naive CD8+ T cells sorted from blood. The gene calls are TRBV7-9 and TRBJ2-7; no firm D call. This receptor was taken from a woman aged 25 to 45 in good health. CDR3 nucleotides: TGTGCCAGCAGCCCCGGGTACCACGAGCAGTACTTC. Protein: CASSPGYHEQYF.